Sequencing of this T cell receptor beta chain was carried out in a study of cytomegalovirus exposure and HLA in healthy donors. The CDR3 spans 16 residues. V shed 0 bases and J 1 base; nucleotides not matched to a gene: 0. From germline, CDR1 is MRHNA and CDR2 SNTAGT. Assay used: immunoSEQ multiplex PCR; TCRdb lists only in-frame clones, some missing. The sample lists fewer than 95,000 clones, around 82% occurring once. The sample was PBMCs. This chain links TRBV6-4 with TRBJ2-3, with 11 bases aligning to TRBD2. The clonotype originates from a young woman in good health and CMV-seropositive. Here the CDR3 DNA reads TGTGCCAGCAGTGACTCACTAGCGGGGGGCACAGATACGCAGTATTTT. As protein: CASSDSLAGGTDTQYF.